This is a list of T cell receptor beta chains from one sample in a study of blood T cell repertoires in COVID-19. Method: immunoSEQ multiplex PCR; TCRdb's copy keeps in-frame clones and lacks some. The sample shows about 160,000 clones, almost 85% of them seen only once. The sequenced material came from peripheral blood. These receptors were taken from a human donor with acute or convalescent COVID-19. The donor label of this sample is uncertain. Both conserved end residues are part of each CDR3. Fields, in order: clone size, V gene, J gene, D gene, CDR3 DNA, CDR3 protein. The D gene is left open where the match is weak. Clone size appears in some rows only: once, few, many, or a class for an expanded clone.

>few|TRBV3-1/TRBV3-2|TRBJ1-1|-
TGTGCCAGCAGCCAAGATCTGGTCGGGAAACTTGAAGCTTTCTTT
CASSQDLVGKLEAFF
>-|TRBV20-1|TRBJ2-3|TRBD1
TGCAGTGCTAGTAGACAGGGGATGAGAATAGTAGATACGCAGTATTTT
CSASRQGMRIVDTQYF
>-|TRBV14|TRBJ2-7|-
TGTGCCAGCAGCCAAGATTTTGCGCAGGTGAATTACCACGAGCAGTACTTC
CASSQDFAQVNYHEQYF
>-|TRBV5-5|TRBJ1-3|-
TGTGCCAGCAGCTCGACCCAAGGCGGAAGAAACACCATATATTTT
CASSSTQGGRNTIYF
>-|TRBV27|TRBJ1-2|-
TGTGCCAGCGGCCTGGTGGGGCGGAACTATGGCTACACCTTC
CASGLVGRNYGYTF
>-|TRBV5-6|TRBJ1-1|-
TGTGCCAGCAGCTCAGGGGCTTTGAACACTGAAGCTTTCTTT
CASSSGALNTEAFF
>-|TRBV30|TRBJ1-1|-
TGTGCCTGGGGTAGGAACACTGAAGCTTTCTTT
CAWGRNTEAFF
>-|TRBV6-2/TRBV6-3|TRBJ2-6|-
TGTGCCAGCAGTTACACCCGGACAACTGGGGCCAACGTCCTGACTTTC
CASSYTRTTGANVLTF
>-|TRBV30|TRBJ2-7|-
TGTGCCTGGAGTCCAGGGCTTACCTACGAGCAGTACTTC
CAWSPGLTYEQYF
>-|TRBV6-6|TRBJ1-1|-
TGTGCCAGCAGTTTCCCCGGGAACACTGAAGCTTTCTTT
CASSFPGNTEAFF
>-|TRBV18|TRBJ1-1|TRBD1
TGTGCCAGCTCACCGGGACAGACGAACACTGAAGCTTTCTTT
CASSPGQTNTEAFF
>-|TRBV5-1|TRBJ1-4|TRBD1
TGCGCCAGCAGCTTGGCCGGGACAGGCCTCGAAAAACTGTTTTTT
CASSLAGTGLEKLFF
>-|TRBV4-2|TRBJ1-4|-
TGTGCCAGCAGTCTGACAGCTTATAATGAAAAACTGTTTTTT
CASSLTAYNEKLFF
>-|TRBV19|TRBJ1-5|-
TGTGCCAGTAGTAATGGGCTAGGTAGGGGAGGACAGCCCCAGCATTTT
CASSNGLGRGGQPQHF
>-|TRBV7-9|TRBJ2-6|TRBD1
TGTGCCAGCAGCTTAGCTTTGCCGAACAGGGGTAGAGGGGCCAACGTCCTGACTTTC
CASSLALPNRGRGANVLTF
>-|TRBV15|TRBJ1-2|-
TGTGCCACCAGCGAAATTCGGACAGCCTATGGCTACACCTTC
CATSEIRTAYGYTF
>-|TRBV11-2|TRBJ1-1|-
TGTGCCAGCAGCCCCGAGGGATCGAACACTGAAGCTTTCTTT
CASSPEGSNTEAFF
>-|TRBV5-1|TRBJ1-1|-
TGCGCCAGCAGCTTGGGAGGAGGGACGAACACTGAAGCTTTCTTT
CASSLGGGTNTEAFF
>once|TRBV2|TRBJ2-7|TRBD1
TGTGCCAGCAGTCCGGGACAGGGGGGTTACGAGCAGTACTTC
CASSPGQGGYEQYF
>once|TRBV19|TRBJ2-7|-
TGTGCCAGTAGTATCCAGGGGCCGGCCTACGAGCAGTACTTC
CASSIQGPAYEQYF
>-|TRBV7-9|TRBJ2-1|-
TGTGCCAGCAGCCAACTCCGGGGGGCCTCAAATGAGCAGTTCTTC
CASSQLRGASNEQFF
>-|TRBV7-2|TRBJ2-2|-
TGTGCCAGCAGCTTGGGCCTTCTAAACACCGGGGAGCTGTTTTTT
CASSLGLLNTGELFF
>-|TRBV19|TRBJ1-5|-
TGTGCCAGTAGTATAGCAGGAGGATATAGCAATCAGCCCCAGCATTTT
CASSIAGGYSNQPQHF
>-|TRBV15|TRBJ1-2|-
TGTGCCACCAGCGTTGGAGGGGCGCGGGGCTACACCTTC
CATSVGGARGYTF
>-|TRBV19|TRBJ2-7|-
TGTGCCAGCCGAGGGCTCAATTCCGCCGAGCAGTACTTC
CASRGLNSAEQYF
>-|TRBV9|TRBJ1-1|-
TGTGCCAGCAGCGTGACAGGCAGGTCCACTGAAGCTTTCTTT
CASSVTGRSTEAFF
>-|TRBV5-1|TRBJ1-4|-
TGCGCCAGCAGCCCCAGACTAGGGGAGACTAATGAAAAACTGTTTTTT
CASSPRLGETNEKLFF
>-|TRBV19|TRBJ1-1|-
TGTGCCAGTAGTATAGGAAGCGGGGTTAGGAACACTGAAGCTTTCTTT
CASSIGSGVRNTEAFF
>-|TRBV25-1|TRBJ2-5|TRBD2
TGTGCCAGCAGCCTAGCGGGCAAAGAGACCCAGTACTTC
CASSLAGKETQYF
>-|TRBV19|TRBJ1-2|-
TGTGCCAGTAGTATTAAGACAGATTCTAACTATGGCTACACCTTC
CASSIKTDSNYGYTF
>-|TRBV2|TRBJ1-6|-
TGTGCCAGCAGTGAAGGGGGGGGCCCGGGTTTTCACTCACCCCTCCACTTT
CASSEGGGPGFHSPLHF
>-|TRBV5-1|TRBJ2-7|TRBD1
TGCGCCAGCAGCGACGGGACAGTAGACGAGCAGTACTTC
CASSDGTVDEQYF
>-|TRBV18|TRBJ2-7|-
TGTGCCAGCTCACCCCGGGGAGGGACAGGCTCCTACGAGCAGTACTTC
CASSPRGGTGSYEQYF
>-|TRBV5-6|TRBJ1-1|TRBD1
TGTGCCAGCAGCTTGGGGACAGGGAGCCCGAACACTGAAGCTTTCTTT
CASSLGTGSPNTEAFF
>-|TRBV10-3|TRBJ2-5|TRBD2
TGTGCCATCAGCTCAACTAGCGGGGGGCTCGGGGAGACCCAGTACTTC
CAISSTSGGLGETQYF
>-|TRBV2|TRBJ1-2|-
TGTGCCGGGGAGGGGGTTGACTATGGCTACACCTTC
CAGEGVDYGYTF
>-|TRBV3-1/TRBV3-2|TRBJ2-1|-
TGTGCCAGCAGCCAAGCAGGGATCACTGAGCAGTTCTTC
CASSQAGITEQFF
>-|TRBV15|TRBJ2-1|TRBD2
TGTGCCACCAGCAGAGATCTGAGCGGGGGGGCCCTATACAATGAGCAGTTCTTC
CATSRDLSGGALYNEQFF
>-|TRBV11-1|TRBJ1-1|-
TGTGCCAGCAGCTTCCCCCCCAATCGAGAGAACACTGAAGCTTTCTTT
CASSFPPNRENTEAFF
>-|TRBV11-2|TRBJ2-7|TRBD1
TGTGCCAGCAACCCGACAGGGCAAACCTACGAGCAGTACTTC
CASNPTGQTYEQYF
>-|TRBV6-1|TRBJ1-2|-
TGTGCCAGCAGTTATATAGTAGGGGGTGGTGGCTACACCTTC
CASSYIVGGGGYTF
>-|TRBV6-5|TRBJ1-1|-
TGTGCCAGCAGTTACGCGGGGACCGAGAGCACTGAAGCTTTCTTT
CASSYAGTESTEAFF
>few|TRBV25-1|TRBJ1-2|-
TGTGCCAGCAGTGGCGGATATGGCTACACCTTC
CASSGGYGYTF
>-|TRBV3-1/TRBV3-2|TRBJ1-5|-
TGTGCCAGCAGCTCGGGTGGTAATCAGCCCCAGCATTTT
CASSSGGNQPQHF
>-|TRBV6-1|TRBJ1-6|TRBD1
TGTGCCAGCAGTGATTGGCAAGGGGGCCTTAATTCACCCCTCCACTTT
CASSDWQGGLNSPLHF
>few|TRBV5-1|TRBJ1-2|-
TGCGCCAGCAGCCTGGAAGGGGCCGGAGGCTACACCTTC
CASSLEGAGGYTF
>-|TRBV4-2|TRBJ1-1|-
TGTGCCAGCAGCCAGCGGGGGATCCCGAACACTGAAGCTTTCTTT
CASSQRGIPNTEAFF
>-|TRBV7-8|TRBJ1-2|TRBD1
TGTGCCAGCAGCCAACCGGGACAGGGTTATGGCTACACCTTC
CASSQPGQGYGYTF
>-|TRBV9|TRBJ2-3|TRBD2
TGTGCCAGCAGCCCCCGGGGACTAGCGGGCACAGATACGCAGTATTTT
CASSPRGLAGTDTQYF
>-|TRBV9|TRBJ2-1|-
TGTGCCAGCAGCGTAGGACTGGGGAGCTCCTACAATGAGCAGTTCTTC
CASSVGLGSSYNEQFF
>-|TRBV10-3|TRBJ1-1|TRBD1
TGTGCCATCAGTGCCCGACTGGACAGGGAGAACACTGAAGCTTTCTTT
CAISARLDRENTEAFF